This TCR beta chain was profiled in a study of T cell repertoires in cytomegalovirus infection. Turning to the study itself: Newly reported HLA-C-restricted and thoroughly characterized HLA-B-restricted CMV epitopes were employed. Matching HLA type, along with CMV infection, was indicated by public TCR beta signatures. Study findings and constraints: Dominant in the ex vivo response were TCR beta clonotypes restricted by HLA-C and specific for CMV.

On this clonotype: What it binds is not known.

This CDR3 spans 16 amino acids. Unmatched junction bases numbered 7, after V lost 2 bases and J lost 7 bases. The germline V gene has CDR1 MNHEY and CDR2 SVGAGI. Each CDR3 protein gets one entry after TCRdb re-called the reads with MiXCR. The sample gives some 800,000 distinct CDR3 sequences, 25% to 35% of which show up once; about an eighth is in the top ten. The TCR comes from a human donor in good health (CMV status not recorded). Some clones in this sample may be carry-over from other donors' samples. J is TRBJ1-6 and V is TRBV6-5; TRBD1 matches at 8 bases. The material sequenced was cultured CD8+ T cells from PBMCs, taken from culture after CMV antigen stimulation. This CDR3 reads CASSYGTDRANSPLHF. The CDR3 DNA reads as TGTGCCAGCAGTTACGGAACGGACAGGGCGAATTCACCCCTCCACTTT.